This T cell receptor (beta chain) came from a study of shared clonotypes between healthy human individuals. General study points: Larger estimated richness was generally seen in naive subsets than in memory subsets.

The CDR3 consists of 10 residues. CDR1 is MDHEN and CDR2 is SYDVKM in the germline V gene. V lost 7 bases, J lost 12 bases, and 12 bases lay in between. Of note for this clone: Its cognate antigen is unknown.

The method was immunoSEQ multiplex PCR; TCRdb's version includes in-frame clones alone and lacks a portion of them. The sample includes about 1 million clones, under 80% of them seen just once. Material for sequencing was memory CD4+ T cells sorted from blood. Sample subset: CD45RA-negative fraction. The clonotype comes from a man between 18 and 29 years old in good health. The chain recombines TRBV28 with TRBJ1-2; D possibly corresponds to TRBD1 (5 bases). The CDR3 region has the DNA TGTGCCAGCATCCGGGGCGGGGACACCTTC. Its translation: CASIRGGDTF.